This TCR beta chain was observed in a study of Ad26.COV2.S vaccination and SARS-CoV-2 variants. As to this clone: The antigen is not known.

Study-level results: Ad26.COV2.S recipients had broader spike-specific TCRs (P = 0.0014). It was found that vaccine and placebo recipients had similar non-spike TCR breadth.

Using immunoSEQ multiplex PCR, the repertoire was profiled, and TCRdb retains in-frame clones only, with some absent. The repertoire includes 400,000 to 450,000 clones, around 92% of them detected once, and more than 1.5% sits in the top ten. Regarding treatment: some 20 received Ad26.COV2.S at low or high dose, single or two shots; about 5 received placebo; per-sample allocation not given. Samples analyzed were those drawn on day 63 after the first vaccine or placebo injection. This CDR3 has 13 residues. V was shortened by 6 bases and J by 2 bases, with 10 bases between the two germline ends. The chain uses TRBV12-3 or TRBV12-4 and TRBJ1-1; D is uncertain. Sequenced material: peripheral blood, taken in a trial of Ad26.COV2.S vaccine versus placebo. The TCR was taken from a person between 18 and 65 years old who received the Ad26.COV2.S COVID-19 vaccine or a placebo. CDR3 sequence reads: CASRDGLNTEAFF. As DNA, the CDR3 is TGTGCCAGCAGGGACGGACTAAACACTGAAGCTTTCTTT.